By frequency, the clone carrying this T cell receptor beta chain registers medium-sized. Its matching antigen is unknown. The source of the sample is a study of T cell clusters in autoimmune cytopenias. At the level of the study: Per sample, median TRB depth was roughly 56,000 reads, yielding a median about 2,500 distinct clonotypes.

TRB amplification used around 260 ng of peripheral blood genomic DNA. Multiplex touch-down PCR amplified TRB using TRB-A and TRB-B pools in one tube. TCRdb re-called the multiplex PCR reads and shows each CDR3 protein once, DNA omitted. Recorded for this sample: 6,000 to 8,500 distinct CDR3 sequences. Regarding the study as a whole: A dominant lymphoma-associated repertoire apparently masked the cluster-lack signature in secondary cytopenia versus chronic lymphocytic leukemia.

Germline loops: CDR1 SGHKS, CDR2 YYEKEE (reference sequence). CDR3 length equals 15 residues. This receptor was obtained from a human donor with an autoimmune cytopenia or autoimmune hepatitis (not recorded which). The sample taken for sequencing was peripheral blood. The chain carries TRBV5-5 and TRBJ2-6. This CDR3 is CASSLAGTGANVLTF.